This T cell receptor beta chain was captured in a study of T cells in Graves' hyperthyroidism and ophthalmopathy. The study left out patients who had uncontrolled infection, other autoimmune disease, pregnancy or lactation. V was trimmed by 7 bases and J by 5 bases, leaving 18 bases between them. Germline lookup yields CDR1 SEHNR and CDR2 FQNEAQ (reference sequence). This CDR3 spans 14 amino acids. RNA transcripts gave rise to amplified TCR beta CDR3 regions. TCR CDR3 regions were first amplified by RT-PCR with HTBI primers. MiXCR, applied by TCRdb to the multiplex PCR reads, yields one record per CDR3 protein. In the table there are fewer than 500,000 distinct CDR3 sequences, roughly 15% of which are singletons.

The sequenced sample consisted of blood. The chain has TRBV7-9 and TRBJ2-7; D may be TRBD1 or TRBD2 (6 bases each). The source of this sequence is a young man with Graves' ophthalmopathy. The CDR3 DNA reads as TGTGCCAGCACCCAAACGGGGGCCCCCCACGAGCAGTACTTC. Its translation: CASTQTGAPHEQYF.